This T cell receptor (beta chain) was identified in a study of shared clonotypes between healthy human individuals. Background on the study: The plates for each donor numbered three CD4 naive, three CD4 memory, two CD8 naive and one CD8 memory.

Study-level findings and limits: On the whole, naive subsets had larger estimated richness than memory subsets had.

None of the donors, who were healthy HIV-negative adults, had recently had acute infections or vaccinations. From germline, CDR1 is SGHDT and CDR2 YYEEEE. This CDR3 has 16 amino acids. The V end lost 0 bases, the J end lost 4 bases, and 13 bases lay between the germline ends. A word on this clone: Antigen: not known.

Once extracted for a subset, genomic DNA was divided evenly among several immunoSEQ plates. Libraries were prepared by immunoSEQ multiplex PCR; TCRdb keeps only in-frame clonotypes and omits some of them. The sample gives 110,000 or so clones, 55% to 80% of which show up once; 20% to 25% is in the top ten. The V and J genes are TRBV5-6 and TRBJ2-2; weak D call: TRBD2 (5 bases). The receptor's source is a woman aged 25 to 45 in good health. The sequenced sample consisted of memory CD8+ T cells sorted from blood. Noted subset: CD45RO+ cells pooled with CCR7-negative TemRA cells. CDR3: CASSLARVPPTGELFF. The CDR3 bases are TGTGCCAGCAGCTTGGCGCGGGTTCCCCCCACCGGGGAGCTGTTTTTT.